This T cell receptor (beta chain) was retrieved from a study of blood T cell repertoires in COVID-19. Study context: The analysed material was cDNA or gDNA that came from T cells, B-cell-depleted T cells, or PBMCs.

Assay used: immunoSEQ multiplex PCR; TCRdb lists only in-frame clones, some missing. The sample yields some 71,000 clones, 70% to 90% seen once. Germline assignment: CDR1 ENHRY and CDR2 SYGVKD. This CDR3 contains 15 residues. With 4 bases clipped from V and 9 bases from J, the junction kept 10 bases outside the gene matches. The V call is TRBV10-3, the J call TRBJ2-1; 9 nucleotides match TRBD1. Source material: peripheral blood. This sequence originates from a man aged 30-40 years with acute or convalescent COVID-19. This CDR3 reads CAISVEDRGYGEQFF. The CDR3 coding sequence is TGTGCCATCAGTGTAGAGGACAGGGGCTACGGTGAGCAGTTCTTC.